Sequencing of this T cell receptor (beta chain) was carried out in a study of T cell repertoires and HLA-DP antigens (dated by TCRdb to 2016 to 2019). Study-wide context: The study used an in vitro model of CD4+ T cell alloreactivity against allogeneic HLA-DP presented by transduced HeLa cells. The two alloantigens modelled structurally similar versus dissimilar alloantigens, differing from self at one and about eleven peptide-binding groove amino acids, respectively. Of the three donors, two were male and one was female, and their ages ranged from the 18-to-29 age band up to the 60-to-69 age band. Average DNA input was roughly 220 ng for sorted CD137+CD4+ samples, compared with approximately 1,200 ng for pre-culture CD4+ samples. Paper-wide results and their limitations: Sorted CD137+ cells showed similar clonality against both alloantigens (approximately 0.4), much higher than the clonality of pre-culture samples (approximately 0.04). Clones undetected before culture had an average cumulative frequency of approximately 37% against one allele and about 51% against the other. The study was limited by having only three donors, by relying on a non-physiological HeLa antigen-presenting system, and by using total CD4+ responder cells. Naive and memory CD4+ repertoires were not analysed separately.

A note on this clone: Its recognized antigen is unknown. Base quality data are lacking; no much larger clone is found one base away.

The CDR3 has 13 amino acids, counting the end cysteine and phenylalanine. The only DNA kept is the CDR3, 39 bases in frame from the first base. TCRB CDR3 regions were amplified with the immunoSEQ multiplex PCR using forward primers for 54 TRBV segments and reverse primers for 13 TRBJ segments. Pre-culture CD4+ samples were sequenced at deep resolution with a target of more than 150,000 T cell genomes. Sequencing of the amplicons was done on an Illumina HiSeq System, giving 87 bp reads that spanned the CDR3. The original pipeline was this. PCR and sequencing errors in the reads were corrected, and CDR3 regions were defined by aligning to IMGT reference sequences. Synthetic template pools were used to estimate the numbers of templates and unique rearrangements. Clonality was calculated as 1 minus Pielou's evenness. The Daley-Smith estimator was used to estimate richness. Morisita's index was used to measure repertoire overlap. A clone counted as low-abundance if it appeared in cultured samples but went undetected in the pre-culture repertoire of the same donor. TCRdb limited this immuneACCESS table to in-frame rearrangements with V and J called. A share of clones is missing; checked studies link under half to unresolved V genes, and the rest is unexplained. V, J and clone size are those of that table, while D and trimming were read from the DNA. The sample table lists approximately 110,000 clones, over 90% of them with a count of one. Around 0.25% of the sample rests with the top ten.

Magnetic bead negative selection was used to isolate untouched CD4+ T cells from Ficoll-separated PBMC, with purity averaging approximately 98%. Untouched CD4+ T cells were isolated from Ficoll-separated PBMC with magnetic beads, reaching around 98% purity with negligible CD8+ contamination. Peripheral blood mononuclear cells came from the buffy coats of a few healthy blood donors, who served as the study's donors. Each of the three donors was CMV seronegative. Genomic DNA was extracted with the DNeasy Blood & Tissue Kit. For each subject, genomic DNA from sorted CD137+CD4+ cells and from pre-culture CD4+ baseline samples underwent TCRB sequencing.

This chain joins TRBV21-1 to TRBJ1-5. TRBV21-1 is a recognized pseudogene. Sequencing input: CD4+ T cells from PBMCs. The TCR comes from a woman between 18 and 29 years old in good health and CMV-seronegative. The CDR3 amino acid sequence is: CASSNRPRQPQHF. The bases read TGTGCCAGCAGCAACCGACCCCGCCAGCCCCAGCATTTT.